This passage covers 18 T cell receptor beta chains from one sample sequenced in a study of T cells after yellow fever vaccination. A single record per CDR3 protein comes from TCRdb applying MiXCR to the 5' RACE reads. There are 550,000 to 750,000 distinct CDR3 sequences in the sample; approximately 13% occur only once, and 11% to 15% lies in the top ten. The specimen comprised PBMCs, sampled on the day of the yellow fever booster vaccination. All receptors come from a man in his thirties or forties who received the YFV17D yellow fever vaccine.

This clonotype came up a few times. CDR3 bases: TGTGCCAGCAAACACAGCAGGGTGAGCGAAAAACTGTTTTTT. It specifies CASKHSRVSEKLFF. V usage is TRBV27 and J usage is TRBJ1-4; tentatively, D is TRBD1 (5 bases). The CDR3 covers 14 residues. Germline V gene lookup returns CDR1 MNHEY and CDR2 SMNVEV (reference sequence). With 7 bases removed from V and 8 bases from J, the gap between germline ends came to 17 bases.

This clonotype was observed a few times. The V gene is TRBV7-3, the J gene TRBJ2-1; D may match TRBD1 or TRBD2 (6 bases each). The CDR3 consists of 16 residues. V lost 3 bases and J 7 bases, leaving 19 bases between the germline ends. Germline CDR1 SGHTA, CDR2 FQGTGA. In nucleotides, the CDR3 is TGTGCCAGCAGCTTCGGGGGCGGAGGGGCGAGGAATGAGCAGTTCTTC. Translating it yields CASSFGGGGARNEQFF.

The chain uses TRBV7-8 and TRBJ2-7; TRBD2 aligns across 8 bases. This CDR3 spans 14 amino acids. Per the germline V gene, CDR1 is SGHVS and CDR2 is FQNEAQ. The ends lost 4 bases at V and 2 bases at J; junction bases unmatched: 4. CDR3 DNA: TGTGCCAGCAGCTCGTCAGCGGGAGCCTACGAGCAGTACTTC. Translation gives CASSSSAGAYEQYF.

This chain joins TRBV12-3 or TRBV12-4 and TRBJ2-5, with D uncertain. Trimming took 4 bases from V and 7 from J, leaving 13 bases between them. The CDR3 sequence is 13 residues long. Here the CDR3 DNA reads TGTGCCAGCAGTTCGTCGACCGTGGGGACCCAGTACTTC. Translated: CASSSSTVGTQYF.

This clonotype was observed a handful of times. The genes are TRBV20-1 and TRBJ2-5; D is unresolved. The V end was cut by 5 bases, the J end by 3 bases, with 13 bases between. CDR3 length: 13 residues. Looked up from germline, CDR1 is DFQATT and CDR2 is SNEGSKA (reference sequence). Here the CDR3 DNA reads TGCAGTGCTCGACGAACAGCGAAAGAGACCCAGTACTTC. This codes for CSARRTAKETQYF.

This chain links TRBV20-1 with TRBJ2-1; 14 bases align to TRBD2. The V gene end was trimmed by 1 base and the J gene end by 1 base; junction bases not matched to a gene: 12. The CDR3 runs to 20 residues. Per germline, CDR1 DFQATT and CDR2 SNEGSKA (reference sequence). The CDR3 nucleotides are TGCAGTGCTAGAGTGTATAGGACTAGCGGGAGGTGGGGATCCTACAATGAGCAGTTCTTC. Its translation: CSARVYRTSGRWGSYNEQFF.

The CDR3 loop reads CAIKPQGMVLSGYTF. The DNA of the CDR3 is TGTGCCATCAAACCCCAGGGAATGGTACTCAGCGGCTACACCTTC. V and J are TRBV10-3 and TRBJ1-2; D may be TRBD1 (5 bases). The CDR3 length is 15 residues. V shed 7 bases and J shed 8 bases, with 23 bases lying between them. The germline V gene encodes CDR1 ENHRY and CDR2 SYGVKD.

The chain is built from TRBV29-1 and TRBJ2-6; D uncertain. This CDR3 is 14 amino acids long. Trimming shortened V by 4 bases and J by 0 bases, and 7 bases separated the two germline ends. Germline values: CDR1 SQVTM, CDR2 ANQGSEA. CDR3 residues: CSVVVDSGANVLTF. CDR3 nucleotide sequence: TGCAGCGTTGTCGTCGACTCTGGGGCCAACGTCCTGACTTTC.

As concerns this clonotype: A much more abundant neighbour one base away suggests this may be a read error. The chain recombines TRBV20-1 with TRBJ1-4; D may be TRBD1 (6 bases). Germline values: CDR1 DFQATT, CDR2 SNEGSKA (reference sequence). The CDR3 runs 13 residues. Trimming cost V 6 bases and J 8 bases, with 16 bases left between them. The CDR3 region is CSAAEQGGEKLFF. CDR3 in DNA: TGCAGTGCCGCGGAACAGGGCGGGGAAAAACTGTTTTTT.

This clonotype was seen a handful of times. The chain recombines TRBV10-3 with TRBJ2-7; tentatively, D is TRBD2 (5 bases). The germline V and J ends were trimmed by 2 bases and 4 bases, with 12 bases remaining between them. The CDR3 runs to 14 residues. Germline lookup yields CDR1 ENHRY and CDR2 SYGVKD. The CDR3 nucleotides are TGTGCCATCAGTGAGGCTGGAGCGGCATACGAGCAGTACTTC. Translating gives CAISEAGAAYEQYF.

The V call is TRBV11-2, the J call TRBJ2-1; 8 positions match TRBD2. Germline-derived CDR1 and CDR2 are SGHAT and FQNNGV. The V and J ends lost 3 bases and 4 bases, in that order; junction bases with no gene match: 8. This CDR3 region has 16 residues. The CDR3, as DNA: TGTGCCAGCAGCTTGGGCGGGAGGTTACCATACAATGAGCAGTTCTTC. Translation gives CASSLGGRLPYNEQFF.

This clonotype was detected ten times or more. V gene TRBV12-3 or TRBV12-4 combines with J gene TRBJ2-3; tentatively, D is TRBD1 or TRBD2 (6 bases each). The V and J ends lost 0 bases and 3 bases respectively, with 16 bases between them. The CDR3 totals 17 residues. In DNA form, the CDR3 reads TGTGCCAGCAGTTTAGCGGCGGGGACATCTAGTACAGATACGCAGTATTTT. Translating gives CASSLAAGTSSTDTQYF.

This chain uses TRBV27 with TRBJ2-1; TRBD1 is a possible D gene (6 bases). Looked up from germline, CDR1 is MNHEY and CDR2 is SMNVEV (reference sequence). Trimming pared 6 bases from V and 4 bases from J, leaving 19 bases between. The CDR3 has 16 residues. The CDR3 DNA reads TGTGCCAGCAGCACTCCCGCCATGGACAGTTACAATGAGCAGTTCTTC. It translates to CASSTPAMDSYNEQFF.

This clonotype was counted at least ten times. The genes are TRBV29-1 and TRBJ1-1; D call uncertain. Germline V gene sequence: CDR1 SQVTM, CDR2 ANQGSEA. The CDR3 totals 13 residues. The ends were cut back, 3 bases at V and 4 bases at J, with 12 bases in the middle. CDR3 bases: TGCAGCGTTGATAGGGAGGGATTCACTGAAGCTTTCTTT. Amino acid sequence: CSVDREGFTEAFF.

CDR3 in DNA: TGTGCCAGCAGTTCCCTACTCGACGGGACAGGGGTCCCCTACGAGCAGTACTTC. Residues: CASSSLLDGTGVPYEQYF. This chain joins TRBV27 and TRBJ2-7; 10 bases match TRBD1. Trimming took 4 bases from V and 2 from J; bases not matched to a gene: 14. The CDR3 spans 18 residues. CDR1 and CDR2 (germline): MNHEY, SMNVEV (reference sequence).

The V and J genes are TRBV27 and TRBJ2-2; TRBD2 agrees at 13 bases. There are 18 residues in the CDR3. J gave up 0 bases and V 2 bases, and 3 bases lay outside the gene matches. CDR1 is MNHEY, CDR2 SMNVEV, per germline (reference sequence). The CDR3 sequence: CASSLGLAGVANTGELFF. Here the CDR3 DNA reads TGTGCCAGCAGTTTAGGACTAGCGGGGGTCGCGAACACCGGGGAGCTGTTTTTT.

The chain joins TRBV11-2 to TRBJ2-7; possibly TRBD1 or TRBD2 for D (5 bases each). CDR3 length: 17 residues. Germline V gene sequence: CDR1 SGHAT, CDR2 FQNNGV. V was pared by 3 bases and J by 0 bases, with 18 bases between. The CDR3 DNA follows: TGTGCCAGCAGCTTGGGTGTGGGTGGGACGGCCTCCTACGAGCAGTACTTC. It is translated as CASSLGVGGTASYEQYF.

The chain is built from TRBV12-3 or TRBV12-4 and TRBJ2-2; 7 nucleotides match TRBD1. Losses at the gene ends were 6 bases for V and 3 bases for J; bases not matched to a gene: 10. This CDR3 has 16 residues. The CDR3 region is CASSPSRTGHTGELFF. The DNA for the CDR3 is TGTGCCAGCAGCCCATCAAGGACAGGACACACCGGGGAGCTGTTTTTT.